A selection of T cell receptor beta chains follows, all from one sample in a study of T cell responses to AZD1222 COVID-19 vaccine. Clones were read by immunoSEQ multiplex PCR, and TCRdb kept only the in-frame ones, dropping some. This sample has 87,000 or so clones, with around 87% found just once. Sequences were derived from peripheral blood, sampled on day 0 of AZD1222 vaccination. These receptor sequences come from an adult in good health. Both conserved end residues are trimmed from each CDR3. The size of a clone is reported for some rows only, either as once, few or many, or as a class for expanded clones.

abundance: -
v_gene: TRBV19
j_gene: TRBJ1-1
CDR3aa: ASKTDRGNTEAF

abundance: -
v_gene: TRBV2
j_gene: TRBJ2-7
CDR3aa: ASSGGTSSYEQY

abundance: -
v_gene: TRBV29-1
j_gene: TRBJ1-5
CDR3aa: SVVIGSGDQPQH

abundance: -
v_gene: TRBV5-6
j_gene: TRBJ1-5
CDR3aa: ASSPGVVQPQH

abundance: once
v_gene: TRBV7-9
j_gene: TRBJ1-5
CDR3aa: ASSWGHQPQH

abundance: -
v_gene: TRBV6-5
j_gene: TRBJ1-5
CDR3aa: ASRTTEGNQPQH

abundance: once
v_gene: TRBV29-1
j_gene: TRBJ2-4
CDR3aa: SVSTVVSAKNIQY

abundance: -
v_gene: TRBV2
j_gene: TRBJ1-4
CDR3aa: ASSDPGTKTEKLF

abundance: -
v_gene: TRBV18
j_gene: TRBJ2-5
CDR3aa: ASSATGIETQY

abundance: -
v_gene: TRBV7-2
j_gene: TRBJ1-5
CDR3aa: ASSLAGDQPQH

abundance: -
v_gene: TRBV11-2
j_gene: TRBJ2-3
CDR3aa: ASSFLGGASTDTQY

abundance: -
v_gene: TRBV5-1
j_gene: TRBJ1-1
CDR3aa: ASSLDSQAF

abundance: -
v_gene: TRBV18
j_gene: TRBJ2-3
CDR3aa: ASSPAEIYTDTQY

abundance: -
v_gene: TRBV27
j_gene: TRBJ2-1
CDR3aa: ASSLRLGALGIHNEQF

abundance: -
v_gene: TRBV6-5
j_gene: TRBJ1-1
CDR3aa: ASSYSYGTNTEAF

abundance: -
v_gene: TRBV6-2/TRBV6-3
j_gene: TRBJ1-2
CDR3aa: ASSLGTDLVTT

abundance: -
v_gene: TRBV18
j_gene: TRBJ2-6
CDR3aa: ASSPRTVWDSGANVLT

abundance: -
v_gene: TRBV7-8
j_gene: TRBJ2-7
CDR3aa: ASRQKRGSPNYEQY

abundance: -
v_gene: TRBV5-4
j_gene: TRBJ2-5
CDR3aa: ASSTGGGGKETQY

abundance: once
v_gene: TRBV4-1
j_gene: TRBJ1-5
CDR3aa: ASSQDPGRQQH

abundance: -
v_gene: TRBV15
j_gene: TRBJ2-5
CDR3aa: ATSTGQAGETQY

abundance: -
v_gene: TRBV18
j_gene: TRBJ2-5
CDR3aa: ASSRTSGGAAGQTQY

abundance: -
v_gene: TRBV7-9
j_gene: TRBJ1-1
CDR3aa: ASSRVPRELVS

abundance: -
v_gene: TRBV6-5
j_gene: TRBJ2-2
CDR3aa: ASLGVYRAGELF

abundance: -
v_gene: TRBV11-2
j_gene: TRBJ1-6
CDR3aa: ASSQRGQNSPLH

abundance: -
v_gene: TRBV7-8
j_gene: TRBJ2-5
CDR3aa: ASSLSSDQETQY

abundance: -
v_gene: TRBV12-3/TRBV12-4
j_gene: TRBJ2-3
CDR3aa: ASSRGWVDTQY

abundance: -
v_gene: TRBV6-5
j_gene: TRBJ1-5
CDR3aa: ASRRDTTNQPQH

abundance: -
v_gene: TRBV6-2/TRBV6-3
j_gene: TRBJ1-4
CDR3aa: ASSYSGDRVLF

abundance: -
v_gene: TRBV6-5
j_gene: TRBJ2-7
CDR3aa: ASSYFSGDGYEQY

abundance: -
v_gene: TRBV15
j_gene: TRBJ2-4
CDR3aa: ATSGSGGEGSKNIQY

abundance: -
v_gene: TRBV6-5
j_gene: TRBJ1-4
CDR3aa: ASSYRIPTNEKLF

abundance: -
v_gene: TRBV6-6
j_gene: TRBJ1-3
CDR3aa: ASSRFVRTGPKTTSGNTIY

abundance: -
v_gene: TRBV9
j_gene: TRBJ2-3
CDR3aa: ASSVASGRTDTQY

abundance: -
v_gene: TRBV11-2
j_gene: TRBJ1-2
CDR3aa: ASSLDGIQSRNYGYT

abundance: -
v_gene: TRBV15
j_gene: TRBJ1-1
CDR3aa: ATSRDIYGEAF

abundance: -
v_gene: TRBV2
j_gene: TRBJ1-2
CDR3aa: ASRGGTAYRGYT